This is a list of T cell receptor beta chains from one sample in a study of blood T cells in healthy people across ages. TCRdb re-called the 5' RACE reads through MiXCR, storing one row per CDR3 protein. Among around 1.5 million distinct CDR3 sequences, about 40% were seen once, and the ten largest hold approximately 7.9%. Material for sequencing was blood. The receptors stem from a woman younger than 35 in good health. CDR3s include the opening cysteine and the closing phenylalanine or tryptophan. D genes are given only for firm matches.

D,V,J,CDR3
TRBD2,TRBV12-3/TRBV12-4,TRBJ2-1,CAIGLAGNEQFF
NA,TRBV3-1,TRBJ2-7,CASSRGLMDYEQYF
TRBD1,TRBV28,TRBJ1-6,CASSLRFLQGFDSPLHF
NA,TRBV2,TRBJ1-5,CASSQGKGQPQHF
NA,TRBV7-2,TRBJ2-1,CASSLGGLGMHNEQFF
NA,TRBV12-3/TRBV12-4,TRBJ2-6,CASSLVDGVSGANVLTF
TRBD2,TRBV27,TRBJ2-1,CASREREDPYNEQFF
NA,TRBV3-1,NA,CASSQASVQETQYF
NA,TRBV6-5,TRBJ2-1,CASSESPGEQFF
TRBD2,TRBV6-6,TRBJ2-1,CASSWGSGRPNEQFF
NA,TRBV6-5,NA,CASSYPPGLSSYNEQYF
NA,TRBV15,TRBJ2-7,CATSRDDKEPYEQYF
NA,TRBV11-2,TRBJ2-3,CASSFMYTDTQYF
NA,TRBV5-1,TRBJ1-2,CASSLARANKDYGYTF
NA,TRBV25-1,TRBJ2-7,CASSTRGNEQYF
TRBD2,TRBV27,TRBJ2-6,CASSLPAGGFVVGGANVLTF
NA,TRBV7-6,TRBJ2-5,CASSLGVLTRSETQYF
NA,TRBV12-3/TRBV12-4,NA,CASTPSQGETQYF
NA,TRBV12-3/TRBV12-4,NA,CASSLSGTQTQYF
TRBD2,TRBV9,TRBJ2-3,CASSGGTNDNADTQYF
NA,TRBV3-1,TRBJ2-3,CASSHRSGAGTDTQYF
NA,TRBV5-1,TRBJ2-7,CASSFERLPYEQYF
TRBD1,TRBV12-3/TRBV12-4,TRBJ2-3,CASSPRTGVTADTQYF
NA,TRBV20-1,TRBJ1-2,CSARDQDSGTRGYTF
NA,TRBV5-5,TRBJ1-1,CATSGSLNTEAFF
NA,TRBV12-5,TRBJ2-7,CASALGAPNYEQYF
NA,TRBV7-9,TRBJ2-5,CVSTDSSQETQYF
NA,TRBV3-1,TRBJ2-3,CASSQQTEDTQYF
NA,TRBV12-3/TRBV12-4,TRBJ1-6,CASSFGGFGNSPLHF
TRBD1,TRBV4-2,TRBJ2-3,CASSQEHGQGMADTQYF
TRBD2,TRBV27,TRBJ2-3,CASRLILAGGTDTQYF
TRBD1,TRBV27,TRBJ1-2,CASSLLAQGATAYYGYTF
NA,TRBV12-3/TRBV12-4,TRBJ1-6,CASSPGRQNSPLHF
NA,TRBV20-1,TRBJ2-2,CSARMGGNTNTGELFF
NA,TRBV15,TRBJ2-1,CATGGETQNNEQFF
TRBD2,TRBV5-6,TRBJ2-5,CATRGTSGRAYRYQETQYF
TRBD2,TRBV7-9,TRBJ2-1,CASSLDGGRNEQFF
NA,TRBV12-3/TRBV12-4,TRBJ2-3,CASSFSPPPGRVPHTQYF
NA,TRBV7-9,TRBJ1-5,CASSLEADQPQHF
TRBD1,TRBV12-3/TRBV12-4,TRBJ2-1,CASSSREDRGSEQFF
NA,TRBV10-3,TRBJ1-4,CATALSVEKLFF
NA,TRBV28,TRBJ1-1,CASSTNPANTEAFF
TRBD1,TRBV10-3,TRBJ1-6,CAISAGQWRGYNSPLHF
NA,TRBV5-1,TRBJ2-5,CASSFEVALVDEQYF
TRBD1,TRBV10-3,TRBJ1-2,CAIARGANGYTF
TRBD1,TRBV10-3,TRBJ2-7,CAISDRDRGNEQYF
TRBD1,TRBV6-1,TRBJ1-2,CASSEGTGEYYGYTF
NA,TRBV20-1,TRBJ1-3,CSASPPGDTIYF
TRBD1,TRBV6-5,NA,CASSYSRGTGAHEQYF
TRBD1,TRBV29-1,TRBJ2-7,CSVVRGRWEQYF
NA,TRBV6-5,TRBJ2-3,CASRRDSTDTQYF
TRBD1,TRBV20-1,TRBJ2-5,CSASVGTGGETQYF
NA,TRBV4-1,TRBJ2-2,CASSQYQKEGGELFF